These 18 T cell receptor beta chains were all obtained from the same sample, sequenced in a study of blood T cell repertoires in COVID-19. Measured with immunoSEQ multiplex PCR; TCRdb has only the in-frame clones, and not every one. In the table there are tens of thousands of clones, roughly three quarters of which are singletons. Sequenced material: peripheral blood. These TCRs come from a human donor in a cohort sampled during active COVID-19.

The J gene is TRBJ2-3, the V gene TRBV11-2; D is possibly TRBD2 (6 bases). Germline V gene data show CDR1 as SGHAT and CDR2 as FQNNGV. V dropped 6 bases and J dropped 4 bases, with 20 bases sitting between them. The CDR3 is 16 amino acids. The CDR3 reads CASRPWNLAKADTQYF. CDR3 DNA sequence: TGTGCCAGCAGGCCCTGGAATCTAGCGAAAGCAGATACGCAGTATTTT. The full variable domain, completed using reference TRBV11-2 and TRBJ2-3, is EAGVAQSPRYKIIEKRQSVAFWCNPISGHATLYWYQQILGQGPKLLIQFQNNGVVDDSQLPKDRFSAERLKGVDSTLKIQPAKLEDSAVYLCASRPWNLAKADTQYFGPGTRLTVL.

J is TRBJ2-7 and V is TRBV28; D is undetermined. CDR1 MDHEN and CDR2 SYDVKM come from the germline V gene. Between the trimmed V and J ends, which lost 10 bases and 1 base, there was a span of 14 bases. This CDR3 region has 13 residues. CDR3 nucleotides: TGTGCCATTTCGTCGCAGGATTCCTACGAGCAGTACTTC. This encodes CAISSQDSYEQYF.

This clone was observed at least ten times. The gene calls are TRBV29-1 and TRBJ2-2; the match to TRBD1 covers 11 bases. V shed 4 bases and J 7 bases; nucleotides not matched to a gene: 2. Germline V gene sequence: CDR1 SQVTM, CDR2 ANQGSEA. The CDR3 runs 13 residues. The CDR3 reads CSVGDRGIGELFF. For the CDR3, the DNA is TGCAGCGTTGGGGACAGGGGGATCGGGGAGCTGTTTTTT.

The DNA of the CDR3 is TGTGCCAGCTCACCCCGGGACTCTAACGCTCGGGGCTATGGCTACACCTTC. Protein: CASSPRDSNARGYGYTF. This chain links TRBV18 with TRBJ1-2, with D possibly being TRBD1 (5 bases). CDR1 KGHSH and CDR2 LQKENI come from the germline V gene. Trimming cost V 3 bases and J 4 bases, with 21 bases left between them. The CDR3 extends over 17 amino acids.

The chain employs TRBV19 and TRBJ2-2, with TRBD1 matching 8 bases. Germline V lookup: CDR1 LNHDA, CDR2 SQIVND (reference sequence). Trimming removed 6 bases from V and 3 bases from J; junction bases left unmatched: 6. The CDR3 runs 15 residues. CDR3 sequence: CASRNRGTYTGELFF. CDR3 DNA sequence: TGTGCCAGTAGGAACAGGGGGACCTACACCGGGGAGCTGTTTTTT.

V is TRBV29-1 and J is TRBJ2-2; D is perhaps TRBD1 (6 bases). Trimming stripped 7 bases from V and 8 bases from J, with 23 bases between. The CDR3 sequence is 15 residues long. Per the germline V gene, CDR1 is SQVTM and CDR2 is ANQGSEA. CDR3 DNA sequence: TGCAGCGCCTGGGGCCATACAGGGTTGACGGGGGAGCTGTTTTTT. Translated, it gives CSAWGHTGLTGELFF.

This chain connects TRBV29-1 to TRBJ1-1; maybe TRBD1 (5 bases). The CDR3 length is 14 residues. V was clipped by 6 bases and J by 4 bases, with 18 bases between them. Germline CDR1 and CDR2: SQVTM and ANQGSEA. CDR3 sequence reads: CSVPRDLGSTEAFF. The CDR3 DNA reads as TGCAGCGTCCCCCGGGACCTCGGGAGCACTGAAGCTTTCTTT. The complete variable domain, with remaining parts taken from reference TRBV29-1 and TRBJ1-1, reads SAVISQKPSRDICQRGTSLTIQCQVDSQVTMMFWYRQQPGQSLTLIATANQGSEATYESGFVIDKFPISRPNLTFSTLTVSNMSPEDSSIYLCSVPRDLGSTEAFFGQGTRLTVV.

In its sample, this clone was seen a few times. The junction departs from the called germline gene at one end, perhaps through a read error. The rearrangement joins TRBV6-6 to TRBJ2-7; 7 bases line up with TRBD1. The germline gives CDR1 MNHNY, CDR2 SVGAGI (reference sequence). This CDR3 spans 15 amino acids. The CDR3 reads CASGWARGYSNEQYF. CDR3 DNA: TGTGCCAGCGGATGGGCCAGGGGGTACTCCAACGAGCAGTACTTC.

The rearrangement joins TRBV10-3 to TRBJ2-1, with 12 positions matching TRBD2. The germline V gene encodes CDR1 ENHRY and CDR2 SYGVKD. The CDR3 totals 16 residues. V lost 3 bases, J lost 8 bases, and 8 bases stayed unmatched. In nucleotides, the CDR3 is TGTGCCATCAGTGACCCGACTAGCGGGAGTTTTGATGAGCAGTTCTTC. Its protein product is CAISDPTSGSFDEQFF.

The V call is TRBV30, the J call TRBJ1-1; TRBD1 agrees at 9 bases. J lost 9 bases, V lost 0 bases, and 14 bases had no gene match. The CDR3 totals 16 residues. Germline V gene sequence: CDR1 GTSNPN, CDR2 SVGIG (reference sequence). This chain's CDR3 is CAWSVRGTGTPLKAFF. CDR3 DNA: TGTGCCTGGAGTGTAAGGGGGACAGGGACTCCCCTGAAAGCTTTCTTT.

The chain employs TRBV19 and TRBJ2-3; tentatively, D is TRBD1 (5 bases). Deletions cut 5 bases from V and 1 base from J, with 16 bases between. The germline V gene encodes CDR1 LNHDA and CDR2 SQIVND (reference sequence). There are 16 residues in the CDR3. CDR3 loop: CASSDSGASGTDTQYF. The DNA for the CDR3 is TGTGCCAGTAGTGACTCTGGGGCTTCGGGCACAGATACGCAGTATTTT.

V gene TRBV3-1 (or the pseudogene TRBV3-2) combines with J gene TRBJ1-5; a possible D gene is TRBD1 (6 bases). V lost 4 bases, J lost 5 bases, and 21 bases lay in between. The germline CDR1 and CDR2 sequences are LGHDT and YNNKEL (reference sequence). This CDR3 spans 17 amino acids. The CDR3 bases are TGTGCCAGCAGCCGAAACTCCTCCCGGGACACGGATCAGCCCCAGCATTTT. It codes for CASSRNSSRDTDQPQHF.

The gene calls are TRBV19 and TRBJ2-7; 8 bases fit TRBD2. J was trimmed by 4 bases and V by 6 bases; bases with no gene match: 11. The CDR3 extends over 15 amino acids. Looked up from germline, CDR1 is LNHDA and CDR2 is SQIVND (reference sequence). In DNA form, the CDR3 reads TGTGCCAGTAGACCCCCGGGGGGGGAGGCATACGAGCAGTACTTC. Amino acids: CASRPPGGEAYEQYF.

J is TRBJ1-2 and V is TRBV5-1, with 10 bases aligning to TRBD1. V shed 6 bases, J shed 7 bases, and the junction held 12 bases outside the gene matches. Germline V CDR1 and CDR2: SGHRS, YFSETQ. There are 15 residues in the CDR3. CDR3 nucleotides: TGCGCCAGCACGCTCCCGGGACAGGGGTTAGGTGGCTACACCTTC. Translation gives CASTLPGQGLGGYTF.

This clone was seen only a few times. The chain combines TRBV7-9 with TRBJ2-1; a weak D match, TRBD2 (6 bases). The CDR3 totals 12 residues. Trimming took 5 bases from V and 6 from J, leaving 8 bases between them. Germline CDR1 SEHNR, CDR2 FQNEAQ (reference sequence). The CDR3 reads CASSMTSNEQFF. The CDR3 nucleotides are TGTGCCAGCAGCATGACTAGCAATGAGCAGTTCTTC.

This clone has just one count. CDR3 in amino acids: CASSVAPGLSYEQYF. In DNA, the CDR3 is TGCGCCAGCAGCGTAGCACCGGGACTAAGCTACGAGCAGTACTTC. V is TRBV5-1 and J is TRBJ2-7; 7 bases line up with TRBD2. Unmatched junction bases numbered 10, after V lost 4 bases and J lost 3 bases. The CDR3 contains 15 residues. Germline V CDR1 and CDR2: SGHRS, YFSETQ.

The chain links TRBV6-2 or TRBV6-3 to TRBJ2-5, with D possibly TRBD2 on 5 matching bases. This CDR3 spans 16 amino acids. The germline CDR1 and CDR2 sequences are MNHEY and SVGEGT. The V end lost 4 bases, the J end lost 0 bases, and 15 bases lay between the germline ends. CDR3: CASSSTLPGNQETQYF. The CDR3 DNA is TGTGCCAGCAGTTCCACCCTACCGGGGAACCAAGAGACCCAGTACTTC.

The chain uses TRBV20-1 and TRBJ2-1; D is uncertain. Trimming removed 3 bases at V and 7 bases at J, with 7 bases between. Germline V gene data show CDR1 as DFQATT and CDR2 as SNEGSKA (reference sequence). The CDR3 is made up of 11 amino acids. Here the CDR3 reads CSASRRNEQFF. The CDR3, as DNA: TGCAGTGCTAGTCGGCGGAATGAGCAGTTCTTC.